What follows are 9 T cell receptor beta chains derived from one specimen sequenced in a study of blood T cell repertoires in COVID-19. The assay was immunoSEQ multiplex PCR, and TCRdb's table has in-frame clones only and misses some. The sample lists some 210,000 clones; just under 85% were seen once. The sample taken for sequencing was peripheral blood. All receptors come from a woman aged 50 to 60 with active or convalescent COVID-19.

The chain recombines TRBV18 with TRBJ1-4, with 11 positions matching TRBD1. The CDR3 is 15 residues long. V lost 6 bases and J lost 7; bases outside the gene matches: 7. Germline values: CDR1 KGHSH, CDR2 LQKENI. The CDR3 DNA is TGTGCCAGCTCTCCCGGACAGGGGGCTATTGAAAAACTGTTTTTT. Its protein is CASSPGQGAIEKLFF. Filled out from reference TRBV18 and TRBJ1-4, the complete variable domain reads NAGVMQNPRHLVRRRGQEARLRCSPMKGHSHVYWYRQLPEEGLKFMVYLQKENIIDESGMPKERFSAEFPKEGPSILRIQQVVRGDSAAYFCASSPGQGAIEKLFFGSGTQLSVL.

The rearrangement uses TRBV7-8 and TRBJ2-3; D is perhaps TRBD1 (6 bases). The CDR3 spans 15 residues. The V gene lost 6 bases and the J gene lost 3 bases, with 16 bases spanning the gap. The germline V gene encodes CDR1 SGHVS and CDR2 FQNEAQ. CDR3 bases: TGTGCCAGCAGACAGGGCCTTTGGACTACAGATACGCAGTATTTT. Protein product: CASRQGLWTTDTQYF. Based on the CDR3 plus reference TRBV7-8 and TRBJ2-3, the full variable domain is GAGVSQSPRYKVAKRGQDVALRCDPISGHVSLFWYQQALGQGPEFLTYFQNEAQLDKSGLPSDRFFAERPEGSVSTLKIQRTQQEDSAVYLCASRQGLWTTDTQYFGPGTRLTVL.

V is TRBV30 and J is TRBJ2-7; D call uncertain. Trimming took 0 bases from V and 0 from J, leaving 15 bases between them. Germline V gene sequence: CDR1 GTSNPN, CDR2 SVGIG (reference sequence). The CDR3 runs to 16 residues. The CDR3 loop is CAWSVLFPTPSYEQYF. CDR3 coding DNA: TGTGCCTGGAGTGTACTGTTTCCGACACCCTCCTACGAGCAGTACTTC.

CDR3 loop: CASTPFGEGGEKLFF. The CDR3 DNA reads as TGTGCCAGTACCCCCTTCGGGGAGGGTGGTGAAAAACTGTTTTTT. The chain couples TRBV19 to TRBJ1-4; no clear D. CDR1 and CDR2 (germline): LNHDA, SQIVND (reference sequence). This CDR3 is 15 amino acids long. Trimming removed 7 bases at V and 7 bases at J, with 19 bases between.

This clone has just a few counts. The chain combines TRBV2 with TRBJ1-4, with 9 bases fitting TRBD1. The junction had 12 bases not matched to a gene; V was cut back by 8 bases and J by 8 bases. Germline V lookup: CDR1 SNHLY, CDR2 FYNNEI. CDR3 size: 15 residues. CDR3 sequence (DNA): TGTGCCAGCGGGGAGGACAGGGGCTGGTTCGAAAAACTGTTTTTT. The encoded protein is CASGEDRGWFEKLFF.

The chain couples TRBV6-1 to TRBJ1-1; 8 nucleotides align to TRBD1. The germline CDR1 and CDR2 sequences are MNHNS and SASEGT. This CDR3 is 15 amino acids long. V shed 3 bases, J shed 7 bases, and the junction held 10 bases outside the gene matches. CDR3 sequence reads: CASSERDRGLNEAFF. CDR3 coding DNA: TGTGCCAGCAGTGAGCGCGACAGGGGTCTTAATGAAGCTTTCTTT.

This rearrangement joins TRBV15 to TRBJ1-2; possible D gene TRBD1, 5 bases. This CDR3 region has 15 residues. Germline CDR1 and CDR2: LNHNV and YYDKDF (reference sequence). Trimming left V 3 bases short and J 0 bases short, with 11 bases between. The CDR3 DNA is TGTGCCACCAGCAGGGCCAGGGTCACTAACTATGGCTACACCTTC. It codes for CATSRARVTNYGYTF.

V gene TRBV5-4 combines with J gene TRBJ1-3, with a tentative D call TRBD1 (6 bases). The CDR3 covers 14 residues. Germline V gives CDR1 SGHNT, CDR2 YYREEE (reference sequence). V lost 0 bases to trimming and J lost 3 bases, with 7 bases between them. CDR3 DNA sequence: TGTGCCAGCAGCTTGGACAGGGTTGGAAACACCATATATTTT. It yields the protein CASSLDRVGNTIYF.

The rearrangement uses TRBV7-6 and TRBJ2-2; D gene uncertain. Germline V gene sequence: CDR1 SGHVS, CDR2 FNYEAQ. CDR3 length: 14 residues. V lost 1 base and J lost 1, with 4 bases in between. The CDR3 loop reads CASSLVLNTGELFF. As DNA, the CDR3 is TGTGCCAGCAGCTTAGTATTGAACACCGGGGAGCTGTTTTTT.